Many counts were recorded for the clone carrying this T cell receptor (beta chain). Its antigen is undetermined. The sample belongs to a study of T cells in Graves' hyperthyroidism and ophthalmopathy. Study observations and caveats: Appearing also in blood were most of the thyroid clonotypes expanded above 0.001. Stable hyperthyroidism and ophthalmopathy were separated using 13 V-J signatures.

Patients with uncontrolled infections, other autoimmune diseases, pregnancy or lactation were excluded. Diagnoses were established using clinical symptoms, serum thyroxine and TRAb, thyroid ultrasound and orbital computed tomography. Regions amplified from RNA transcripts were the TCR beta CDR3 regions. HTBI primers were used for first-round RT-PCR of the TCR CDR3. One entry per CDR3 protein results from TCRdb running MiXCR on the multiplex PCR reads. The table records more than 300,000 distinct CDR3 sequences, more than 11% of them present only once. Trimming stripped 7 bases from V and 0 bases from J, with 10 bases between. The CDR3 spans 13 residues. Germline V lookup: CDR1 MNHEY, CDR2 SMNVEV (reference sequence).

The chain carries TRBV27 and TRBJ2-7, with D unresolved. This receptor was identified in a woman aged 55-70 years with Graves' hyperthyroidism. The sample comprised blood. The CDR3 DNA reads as TGTGCCAGCAAGGGTAGCCTCTCCTACGAGCAGTACTTC. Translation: CASKGSLSYEQYF.